This T cell receptor beta chain was documented in a study of CD8+ T cells in alopecia areata. As for the study in general: The drug, tofacitinib, lasted 6 to 18 months, followed by 6 months off drug.

This clone appeared once. Its antigen is not identified. Sequencing used cDNA as its template, made by extracting RNA and reverse transcribing it. TCRdb's table, derived via immunoSEQ multiplex PCR, lists solely in-frame clones and lacks some. This sample has some 120,000 clones, with roughly 61% found just once. This CDR3 has 14 amino acids. Germline CDR1 SGDLS, CDR2 YYNGEE. The J segment lost 1 base and the V segment lost 3 bases, leaving 2 bases of the junction unmatched. Regarding the study as a whole: Normal skin's resident alphabeta T cells are also sequenced in scalp samples.

Specimens obtained from alopecia areata patients comprised lesional scalp punch biopsies and peripheral blood. The chain has TRBV9 and TRBJ1-1, with TRBD1 matching over 8 bases. The input for sequencing was CD4+ T cells sorted from blood, taken at week 0. The sequence derives from a human donor with alopecia areata. The CDR3 DNA sequence: TGTGCCAGCAGCGCAGGACAGGGGAACACTGAAGCTTTCTTT. Its translation: CASSAGQGNTEAFF. Looking up the rest from reference TRBV9 and TRBJ1-1 gives the full variable domain: DSGVTQTPKHLITATGQRVTLRCSPRSGDLSVYWYQQSLDQGLQFLIQYYNGEERAKGNILERFSAQQFPDLHSELNLSSLELGDSALYFCASSAGQGNTEAFFGQGTRLTVV.